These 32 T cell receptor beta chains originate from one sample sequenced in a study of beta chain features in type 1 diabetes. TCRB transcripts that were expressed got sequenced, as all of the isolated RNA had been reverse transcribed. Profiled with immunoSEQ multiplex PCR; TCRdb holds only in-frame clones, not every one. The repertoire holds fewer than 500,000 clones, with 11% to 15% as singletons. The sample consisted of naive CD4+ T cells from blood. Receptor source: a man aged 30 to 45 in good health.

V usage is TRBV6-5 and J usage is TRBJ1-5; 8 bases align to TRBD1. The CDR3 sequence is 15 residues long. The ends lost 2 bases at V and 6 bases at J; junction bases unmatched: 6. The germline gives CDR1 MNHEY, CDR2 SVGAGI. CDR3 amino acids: CASSYGPGTGQPQHF. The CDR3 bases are TGTGCCAGCAGTTACGGTCCCGGGACAGGTCAGCCCCAGCATTTT.

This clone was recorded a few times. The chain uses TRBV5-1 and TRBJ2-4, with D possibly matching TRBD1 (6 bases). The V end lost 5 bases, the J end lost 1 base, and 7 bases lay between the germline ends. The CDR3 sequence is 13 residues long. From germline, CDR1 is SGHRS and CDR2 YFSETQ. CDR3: CASSGQAKNIQYF. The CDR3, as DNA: TGCGCCAGCAGTGGACAGGCCAAAAACATTCAGTACTTC.

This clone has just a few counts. In DNA, the CDR3 is TGTGCCAGCAATCTAGCGGGAAACACAGATACGCAGTATTTT. Amino acid sequence: CASNLAGNTDTQYF. The chain joins TRBV6-1 to TRBJ2-3; 9 bases map to TRBD2. The V and J ends lost 7 bases and 2 bases, in that order; junction bases with no gene match: 4. The CDR3 extends over 14 amino acids. Germline V lookup: CDR1 MNHNS, CDR2 SASEGT.

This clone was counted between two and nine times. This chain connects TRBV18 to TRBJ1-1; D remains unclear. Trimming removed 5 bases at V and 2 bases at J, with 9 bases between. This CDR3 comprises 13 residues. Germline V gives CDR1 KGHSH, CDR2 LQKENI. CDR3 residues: CASSTTLNTEAFF. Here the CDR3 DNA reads TGTGCCAGCTCAACCACACTAAACACTGAAGCTTTCTTT.

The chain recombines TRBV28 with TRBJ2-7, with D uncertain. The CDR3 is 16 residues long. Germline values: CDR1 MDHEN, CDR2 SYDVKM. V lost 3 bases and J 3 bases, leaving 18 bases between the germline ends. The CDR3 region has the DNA TGTGCCAGCAGTTTTGGGAATATTGAGTTTTACTACGAGCAGTACTTC. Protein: CASSFGNIEFYYEQYF.

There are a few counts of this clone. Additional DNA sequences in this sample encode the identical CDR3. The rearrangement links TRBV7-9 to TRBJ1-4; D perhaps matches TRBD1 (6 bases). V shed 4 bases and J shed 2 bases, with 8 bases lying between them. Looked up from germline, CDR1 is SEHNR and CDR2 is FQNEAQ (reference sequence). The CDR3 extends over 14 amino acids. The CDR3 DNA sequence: TGTGCCAGCAGCTACAGGGCGACTAATGAAAAACTGTTTTTT. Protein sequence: CASSYRATNEKLFF.

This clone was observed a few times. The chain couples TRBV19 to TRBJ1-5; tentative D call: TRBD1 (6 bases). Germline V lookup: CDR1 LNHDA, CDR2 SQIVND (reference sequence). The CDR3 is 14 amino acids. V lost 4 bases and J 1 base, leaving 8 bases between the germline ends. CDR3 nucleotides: TGTGCCAGTAGTACGACAGGCAGCAATCAGCCCCAGCATTTT. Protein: CASSTTGSNQPQHF.

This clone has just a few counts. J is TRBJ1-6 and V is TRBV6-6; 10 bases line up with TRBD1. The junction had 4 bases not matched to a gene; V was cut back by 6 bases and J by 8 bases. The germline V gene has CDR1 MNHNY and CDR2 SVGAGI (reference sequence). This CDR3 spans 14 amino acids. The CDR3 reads CASSRGTGDSPLHF. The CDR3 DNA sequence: TGTGCCAGCAGCCGCGGGACAGGGGATTCACCCCTCCACTTT.

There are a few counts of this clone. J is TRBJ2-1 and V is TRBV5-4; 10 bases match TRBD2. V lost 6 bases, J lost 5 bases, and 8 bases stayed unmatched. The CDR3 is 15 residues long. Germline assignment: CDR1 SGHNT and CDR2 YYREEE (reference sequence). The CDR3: CASTQGLAGDNEQFF. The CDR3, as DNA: TGTGCCAGCACCCAGGGGCTAGCGGGAGACAATGAGCAGTTCTTC.

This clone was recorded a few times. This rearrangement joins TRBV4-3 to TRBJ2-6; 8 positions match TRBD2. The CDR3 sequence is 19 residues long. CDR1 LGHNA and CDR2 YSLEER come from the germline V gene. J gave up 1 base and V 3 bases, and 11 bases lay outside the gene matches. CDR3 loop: CASSHLLAARTSGANVLTF. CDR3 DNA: TGCGCCAGCAGCCACCTACTAGCGGCCCGAACTTCTGGGGCCAACGTCCTGACTTTC.

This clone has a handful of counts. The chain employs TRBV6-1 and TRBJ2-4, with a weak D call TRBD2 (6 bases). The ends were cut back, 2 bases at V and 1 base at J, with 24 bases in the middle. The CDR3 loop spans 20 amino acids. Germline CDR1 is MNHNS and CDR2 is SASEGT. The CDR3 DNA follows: TGTGCCAGCAGTGAAAGAGGGGACTTAGTCCCTCTTATCGCCAAAAACATTCAGTACTTC. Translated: CASSERGDLVPLIAKNIQYF.

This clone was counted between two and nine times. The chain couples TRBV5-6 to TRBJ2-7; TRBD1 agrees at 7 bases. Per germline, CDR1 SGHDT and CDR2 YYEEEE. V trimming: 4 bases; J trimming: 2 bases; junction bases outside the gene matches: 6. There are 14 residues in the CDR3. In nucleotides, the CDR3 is TGTGCCAGCAGCCGGACGGACAGGACCTACGAGCAGTACGTC. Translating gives CASSRTDRTYEQYV.

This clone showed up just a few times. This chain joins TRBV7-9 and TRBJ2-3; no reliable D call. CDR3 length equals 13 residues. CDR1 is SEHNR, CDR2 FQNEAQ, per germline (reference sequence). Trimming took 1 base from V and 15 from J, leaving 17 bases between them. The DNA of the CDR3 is TGTGCCAGCAGCTTAGTAAAACCGGCTTTGAACTATTTT. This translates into CASSLVKPALNYF.

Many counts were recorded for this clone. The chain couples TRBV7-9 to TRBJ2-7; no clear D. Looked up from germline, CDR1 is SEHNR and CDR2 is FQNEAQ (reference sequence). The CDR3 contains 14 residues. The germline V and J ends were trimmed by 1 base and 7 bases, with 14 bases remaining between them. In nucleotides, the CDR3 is TGTGCCAGCAGCTTAGTCTCCGGCCCTGGGGAGCAGTACGTC. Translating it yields CASSLVSGPGEQYV.

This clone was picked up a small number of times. The chain's CDR3 is CASSLTASSGRANEQFF. The CDR3 coding sequence is TGTGCCAGCAGCTTAACTGCATCTAGCGGGAGGGCAAATGAGCAGTTCTTC. This chain connects TRBV7-3 to TRBJ2-1; 12 bases line up with TRBD2. J was trimmed by 7 bases and V by 0 bases; bases with no gene match: 7. Germline values: CDR1 SGHTA, CDR2 FQGTGA. There are 17 residues in the CDR3.

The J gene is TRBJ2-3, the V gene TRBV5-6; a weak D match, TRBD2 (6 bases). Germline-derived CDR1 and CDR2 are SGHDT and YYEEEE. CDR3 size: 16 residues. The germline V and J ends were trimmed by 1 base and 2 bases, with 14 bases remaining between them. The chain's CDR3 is CASSLNRWRATDTQYF. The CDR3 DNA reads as TGTGCCAGCAGCTTGAACCGATGGAGGGCCACAGATACGCAGTATTTT.

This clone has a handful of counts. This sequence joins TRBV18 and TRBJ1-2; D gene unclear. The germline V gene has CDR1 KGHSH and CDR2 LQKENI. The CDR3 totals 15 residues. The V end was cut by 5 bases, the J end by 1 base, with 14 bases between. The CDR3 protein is CASSTPLLGNYGYTF. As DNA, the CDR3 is TGTGCCAGCTCAACGCCCCTCCTGGGTAACTATGGCTACACCTTC.

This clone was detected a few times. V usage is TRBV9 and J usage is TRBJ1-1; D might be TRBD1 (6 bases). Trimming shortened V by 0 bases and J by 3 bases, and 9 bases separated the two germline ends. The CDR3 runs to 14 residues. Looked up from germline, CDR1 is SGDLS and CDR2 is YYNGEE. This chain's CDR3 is CASSVGQDYTEAFF. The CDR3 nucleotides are TGTGCCAGCAGCGTAGGACAGGACTACACTGAAGCTTTCTTT.

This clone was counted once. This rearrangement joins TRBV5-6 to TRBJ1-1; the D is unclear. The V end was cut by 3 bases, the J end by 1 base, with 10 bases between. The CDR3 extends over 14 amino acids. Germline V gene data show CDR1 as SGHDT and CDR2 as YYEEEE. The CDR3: CASSSAPGNTEAFF. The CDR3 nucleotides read TGTGCCAGCAGCTCCGCCCCGGGGAACACTGAAGCTTTCTTT.

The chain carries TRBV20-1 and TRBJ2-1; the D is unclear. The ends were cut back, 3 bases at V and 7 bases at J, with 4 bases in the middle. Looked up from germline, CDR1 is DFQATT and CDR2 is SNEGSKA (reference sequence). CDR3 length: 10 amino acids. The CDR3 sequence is CSASYNEQFF. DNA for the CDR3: TGCAGTGCTAGTTATAATGAGCAGTTCTTC.

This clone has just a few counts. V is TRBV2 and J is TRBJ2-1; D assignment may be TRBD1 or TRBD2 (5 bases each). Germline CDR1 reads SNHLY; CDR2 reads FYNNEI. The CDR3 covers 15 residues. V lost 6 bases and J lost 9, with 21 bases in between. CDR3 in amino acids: CASRHRDVWLFEQFF. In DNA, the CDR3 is TGTGCCAGCAGGCACCGGGACGTGTGGTTATTTGAGCAGTTCTTC.

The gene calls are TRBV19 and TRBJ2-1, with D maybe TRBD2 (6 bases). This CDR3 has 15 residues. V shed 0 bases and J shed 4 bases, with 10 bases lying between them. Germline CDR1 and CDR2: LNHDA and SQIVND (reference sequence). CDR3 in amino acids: CASSIDLGGYNEQFF. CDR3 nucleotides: TGTGCCAGTAGTATAGACTTAGGAGGGTACAATGAGCAGTTCTTC. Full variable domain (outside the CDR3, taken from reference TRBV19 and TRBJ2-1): DGGITQSPKYLFRKEGQNVTLSCEQNLNHDAMYWYRQDPGQGLRLIYYSQIVNDFQKGDIAEGYSVSREKKESFPLTVTSAQKNPTAFYLCASSIDLGGYNEQFFGPGTRLTVL.

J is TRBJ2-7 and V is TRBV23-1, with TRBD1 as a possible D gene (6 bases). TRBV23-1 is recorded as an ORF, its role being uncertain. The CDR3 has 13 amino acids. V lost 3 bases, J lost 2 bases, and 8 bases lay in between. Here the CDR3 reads CASSQDRAYEQYV. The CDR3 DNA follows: TGCGCCAGCAGTCAGGACAGAGCCTACGAGCAGTACGTC.

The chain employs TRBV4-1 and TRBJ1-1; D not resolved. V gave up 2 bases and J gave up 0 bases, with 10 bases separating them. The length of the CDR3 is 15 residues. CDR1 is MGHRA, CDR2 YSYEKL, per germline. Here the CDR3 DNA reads TGCGCCAGCAGCCAATGGGGAGGCATGAACACTGAAGCTTTCTTT. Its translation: CASSQWGGMNTEAFF.

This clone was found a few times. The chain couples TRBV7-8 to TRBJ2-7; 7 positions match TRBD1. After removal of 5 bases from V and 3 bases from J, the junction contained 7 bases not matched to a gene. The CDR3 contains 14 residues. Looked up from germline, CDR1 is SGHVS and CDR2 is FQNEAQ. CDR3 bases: TGTGCCAGCAGCCCAGGGGGAAGCCACTACGAGCAGTACGTC. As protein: CASSPGGSHYEQYV.

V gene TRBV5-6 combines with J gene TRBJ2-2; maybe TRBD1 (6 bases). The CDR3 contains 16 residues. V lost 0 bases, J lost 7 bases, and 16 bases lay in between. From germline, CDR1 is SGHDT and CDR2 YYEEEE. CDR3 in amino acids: CASSLEQGVYRGELFF. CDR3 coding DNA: TGTGCCAGCAGCTTGGAACAGGGCGTTTATCGCGGGGAGCTGTTTTTT.

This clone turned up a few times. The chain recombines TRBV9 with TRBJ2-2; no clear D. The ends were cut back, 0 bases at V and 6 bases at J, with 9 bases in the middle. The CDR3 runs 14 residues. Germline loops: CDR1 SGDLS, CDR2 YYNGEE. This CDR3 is CASSVGTESGELFF. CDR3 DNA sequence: TGTGCCAGCAGCGTAGGCACTGAGTCCGGGGAGCTGTTTTTT.

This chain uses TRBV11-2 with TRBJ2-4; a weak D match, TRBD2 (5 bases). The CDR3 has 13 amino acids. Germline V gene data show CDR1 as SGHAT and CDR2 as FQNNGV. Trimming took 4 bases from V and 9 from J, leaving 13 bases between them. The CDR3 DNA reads TGTGCCAGCAGCTCCGAGGGTCTAGGCATTCAGTACTTC. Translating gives CASSSEGLGIQYF.

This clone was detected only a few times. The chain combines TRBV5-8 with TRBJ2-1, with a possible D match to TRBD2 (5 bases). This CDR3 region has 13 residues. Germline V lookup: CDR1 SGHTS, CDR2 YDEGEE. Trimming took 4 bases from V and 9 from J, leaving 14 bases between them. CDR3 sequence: CASSACRGCEQFF. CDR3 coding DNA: TGTGCCAGCAGCGCGTGTCGGGGATGTGAGCAGTTCTTC. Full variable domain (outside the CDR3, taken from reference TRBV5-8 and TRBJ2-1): EAGVTQSPTHLIKTRGQQATLRCSPISGHTSVYWYQQALGLGLQFLLWYDEGEERNRGNFPPRFSGRQFPNYSSELNVNALELEDSALYLCASSACRGCEQFFGPGTRLTVL.

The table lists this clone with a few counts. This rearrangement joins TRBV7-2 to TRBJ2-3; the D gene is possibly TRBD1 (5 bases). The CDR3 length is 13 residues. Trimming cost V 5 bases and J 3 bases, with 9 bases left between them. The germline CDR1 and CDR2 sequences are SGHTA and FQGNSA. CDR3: CASSPDRTDTQYF. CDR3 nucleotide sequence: TGTGCCAGCAGCCCCGACAGAACAGATACGCAGTATTTT.

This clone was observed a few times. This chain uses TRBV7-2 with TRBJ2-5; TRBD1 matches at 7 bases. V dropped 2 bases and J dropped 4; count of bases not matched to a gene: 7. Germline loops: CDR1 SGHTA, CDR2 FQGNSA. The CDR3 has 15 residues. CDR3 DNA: TGTGCCAGCAGCTTACAGACAGGGCCGGGAGAGACCCAGTACTTC. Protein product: CASSLQTGPGETQYF.

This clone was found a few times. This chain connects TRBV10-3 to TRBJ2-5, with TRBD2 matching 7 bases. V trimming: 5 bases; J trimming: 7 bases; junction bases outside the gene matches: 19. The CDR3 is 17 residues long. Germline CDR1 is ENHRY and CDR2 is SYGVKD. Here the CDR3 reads CAISSRAGPIRVRTQYF. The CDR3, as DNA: TGTGCCATCAGTTCTCGAGCGGGGCCGATTCGGGTTCGGACCCAGTACTTC.